Sequencing of this T cell receptor beta chain was carried out in a study of naive and memory T cell subsets. V was shortened by 4 bases and J by 8 bases, with 17 bases between the two germline ends. Per the germline V gene, CDR1 is MNHEY and CDR2 is SVGEGT. This CDR3 has 14 amino acids. Notes on the study in general: Clonotypes here are unpaired alpha or beta chain sequences.

Points on this clonotype: Its antigen remains unidentified.

Alpha and beta libraries were amplified separately from the second PCR onward. Cells stained for CD3, CD4, CD8, CD45RA and CD27 were sorted into four subsets. An equimolar mix of two oligonucleotides served as the beta constant-region primer for TRBC1 and TRBC2. The ligated cDNA underwent four PCR rounds using SP2 and nested alpha and beta constant-region primers. TCRdb itself ran the UMI-ligation and nested PCR reads through MiXCR, one entry per CDR3 protein. Among under 25,000 distinct CDR3 sequences listed, about 10% were seen once. The receptor was derived from a human donor in good health. Sequencing was carried out using central memory CD8+ T cells from blood. This chain connects TRBV6-2 or TRBV6-3 to TRBJ1-2; D may be TRBD1 (6 bases). CDR3 protein: CASSSPTGYDGYTF. The CDR3 region has the DNA TGTGCCAGCAGTTCCCCAACAGGGTACGACGGCTACACCTTC.